This T cell receptor (beta chain) was captured in a study of vaccination and CD4 T cells after COVID-19. As regards this clonotype: No antigen is known for it.

Treatment noted: approximately 9-day PBMC culture with coronavirus spike peptide pools or control peptides (ViraFEST assay). Germline V gene sequence: CDR1 DFQATT, CDR2 SNEGSKA (reference sequence). The CDR3 contains 15 residues. V lost 0 bases and J 5 bases, leaving 11 bases between the germline ends. Sequencing of the DNA from cultured CD4+ T cells was carried out with the Oncomine TCR Beta short-read assay. TCRdb reprocessed the PCR reads via MiXCR and lists one record per CDR3 protein. Here the sample spans around 10,000 distinct CDR3 sequences, around 60% being singletons. Sequences were obtained from CD4+ T cells from blood, cultured in vitro. The receptor was derived from a human donor who had recovered from COVID-19. This sequence joins TRBV20-1 and TRBJ1-6; the D is unclear. The CDR3 DNA reads as TGCAGTGCTAGAGAAGAGCTAGGAGATAATTCACCCCTCCACTTT. Encoded protein: CSAREELGDNSPLHF.